The 4 T cell receptor beta chains in this list originate from one sample, sequenced in a study of T cells in Graves' hyperthyroidism and ophthalmopathy. Amplification of TCR beta CDR3 regions used RNA as the template. A set of HTBI primers served as the primers for a first-round RT-PCR of the TCR CDR3. TCRdb re-derived calls from the multiplex PCR reads in MiXCR, one entry per CDR3 protein. This sample has under 350,000 distinct CDR3 sequences; around 15% occur once, and the top ten carry over 45%. Sequencing used blood. These receptors originate from a woman in her fifties or sixties with Graves' ophthalmopathy.

This clonotype was detected only a few times. This sequence joins TRBV20-1 and TRBJ1-3; the match to TRBD1 covers 10 bases. J lost 4 bases, V lost 0 bases, and 3 bases had no gene match. The CDR3 extends over 15 amino acids. Germline loops: CDR1 DFQATT, CDR2 SNEGSKA (reference sequence). The DNA of the CDR3 is TGCAGTGCTAGAGAGGGGACAGGGGCGGGAAACACCATATATTTT. Residues: CSAREGTGAGNTIYF.

This clonotype was seen many times. The J gene is TRBJ2-1, the V gene TRBV9; no clear D. The CDR3 spans 15 residues. V lost 4 bases to trimming and J lost 2 bases, with 13 bases between them. CDR1 and CDR2 (germline): SGDLS, YYNGEE. The CDR3 DNA sequence: TGTGCCAGCAGCACAAAGATAGTGGCCTACAATGAGCAGTTCTTC. It translates to CASSTKIVAYNEQFF.

The sample holds many counts of this clonotype. This rearrangement joins TRBV5-1 to TRBJ2-3; D is undetermined. Germline CDR1 and CDR2: SGHRS and YFSETQ. The CDR3 is made up of 13 amino acids. The V end was cut by 1 base, the J end by 5 bases, with 8 bases between. CDR3 DNA sequence: TGCGCCAGCAGCTTGTTGTCAGAAGATACGCAGTATTTT. Its translation: CASSLLSEDTQYF.

This clonotype has a count of ten or more. This chain connects TRBV7-3 to TRBJ1-1; D gene uncertain. Germline CDR1 reads SGHTA; CDR2 reads FQGTGA. Trimming pared 3 bases from V and 2 bases from J, leaving 7 bases between. This CDR3 comprises 13 residues. The CDR3 DNA is TGTGCCAGCAGCTTCAGTGGTAACACTGAAGCTTTCTTT. Protein sequence: CASSFSGNTEAFF.